The 27 T cell receptor beta chains below were found in one sample sequenced in a study of CD8 T cells in ankylosing spondylitis. TCRdb reprocessed the 5' RACE reads with MiXCR, giving one entry per CDR3 protein. The data hold 230,000 or so distinct CDR3 sequences, with more than 15% observed a single time. The sequenced material came from blood, either unsorted or a sorted T cell fraction (not recorded which). The receptor source for this set is a male donor with ankylosing spondylitis or in good health (not recorded which).

V usage is TRBV12-3 or TRBV12-4 and J usage is TRBJ2-2; 14 bases align to TRBD2. The CDR3 is 17 residues long. V dropped 4 bases and J dropped 2; count of bases not matched to a gene: 3. CDR3 in amino acids: CASSSGLAGVNTGELFF. The CDR3 bases are TGTGCCAGCAGTTCGGGACTAGCGGGAGTCAACACCGGGGAGCTGTTTTTT.

The CDR3 coding sequence is TGTGCCAGCAGTTACTCGGTCAAAGCCAAAAACATTCAGTACTTC. Its protein is CASSYSVKAKNIQYF. V gene TRBV6-2 or TRBV6-3 combines with J gene TRBJ2-4; D ambiguous. The V and J ends lost 0 bases and 0 bases respectively, with 6 bases between them. CDR3 length equals 15 residues. Germline CDR1 is MNHEY and CDR2 is SVGEGT.

This clonotype was seen a few times. V usage is TRBV11-2 and J usage is TRBJ2-7, with D perhaps TRBD2 (6 bases). V lost 1 base, J lost 3 bases, and 13 bases lay in between. The CDR3 consists of 15 residues. Germline lookup yields CDR1 SGHAT and CDR2 FQNNGV. CDR3 nucleotides: TGTGCCAGCAGCTTAGTGGCGGGACCTTACTACGAGCAGTACTTC. The encoded protein is CASSLVAGPYYEQYF.

The chain carries TRBV5-1 and TRBJ2-3, with a tentative D call TRBD2 (5 bases). The V and J ends lost 0 bases and 1 base respectively, with 9 bases between them. This CDR3 comprises 15 residues. In germline, CDR1 is SGHRS, CDR2 YFSETQ. The CDR3 nucleotides read TGCGCCAGCAGCTTGGAAGGGAGCCGCACAGATACGCAGTATTTT. Translated: CASSLEGSRTDTQYF.

Only a few counts were recorded for this clonotype. This chain joins TRBV4-1 and TRBJ1-4, with unresolved D. V lost 0 bases to trimming and J lost 5 bases, with 10 bases between them. Germline V gene data show CDR1 as MGHRA and CDR2 as YSYEKL. This CDR3 comprises 15 residues. CDR3 in DNA: TGCGCCAGCAGCCAAGAAGCTGAAACAAATGAAAAACTGTTTTTT. It yields the protein CASSQEAETNEKLFF.

The rearrangement uses TRBV29-1 and TRBJ2-7, with no clear D. This CDR3 is built from 14 residues. V lost 4 bases, J lost 3 bases, and 16 bases lay in between. The V gene's germline CDR1 is SQVTM and CDR2 ANQGSEA. The DNA for the CDR3 is TGCAGCGTTGTTTACCCCCTCACCCGCTACGAGCAGTACTTC. Translation: CSVVYPLTRYEQYF.

This clonotype was seen a few times. The rearrangement uses TRBV29-1 and TRBJ2-1; tentatively, D is TRBD2 (5 bases). Per the germline V gene, CDR1 is SQVTM and CDR2 is ANQGSEA. CDR3 length: 14 amino acids. V gave up 4 bases and J gave up 3 bases, with 13 bases separating them. The CDR3 DNA is TGCAGCGTTGCAATTAGCGAAAACTACAATGAGCAGTTCTTC. Protein sequence: CSVAISENYNEQFF.

The chain combines TRBV29-1 with TRBJ2-1; D possibly corresponds to TRBD1 (6 bases). CDR3 size: 13 residues. Per the germline V gene, CDR1 is SQVTM and CDR2 is ANQGSEA. The V end lost 8 bases, the J end lost 6 bases, and 17 bases lay between the germline ends. CDR3 residues: CSTPGRGSNEQFF. The DNA for the CDR3 is TGCAGCACACCGGGCAGGGGCTCCAATGAGCAGTTCTTC.

This clonotype was observed a handful of times. The chain's CDR3 is CASSFTGGRTEAFF. The CDR3 bases are TGTGCCAGCAGCTTCACAGGGGGCCGAACTGAAGCTTTCTTT. The chain recombines TRBV7-9 with TRBJ1-1; 9 bases fit TRBD1. V lost 3 bases and J lost 5; bases outside the gene matches: 4. The CDR3 totals 14 residues. Germline lookup yields CDR1 SEHNR and CDR2 FQNEAQ (reference sequence).

The rearrangement joins TRBV4-3 to TRBJ2-7, with 7 bases aligning to TRBD2. The CDR3 totals 15 residues. The V segment lost 1 base and the J segment 4 bases; nucleotides outside the gene matches: 7. Germline lookup yields CDR1 LGHNA and CDR2 YSLEER. The CDR3 loop is CASSQVVGGIYEQYF. In DNA form, the CDR3 reads TGCGCCAGCAGCCAAGTAGTGGGGGGGATATACGAGCAGTACTTC.

Only a few counts were recorded for this clonotype. This rearrangement joins TRBV11-2 to TRBJ2-7; 9 nucleotides align to TRBD2. Trimming at V came to 1 base and at J to 4 bases, leaving 5 bases not matched to a gene. The length of the CDR3 is 15 residues. From germline, CDR1 is SGHAT and CDR2 FQNNGV. CDR3 amino acids: CASSLVAGGEYEQYF. Here the CDR3 DNA reads TGTGCCAGCAGCTTAGTTGCGGGAGGGGAATACGAGCAGTACTTC.

This clonotype appeared many times. V and J are TRBV20-1 and TRBJ1-5; D unclear. Trimming pared 0 bases from V and 0 bases from J, leaving 0 bases between. Per germline, CDR1 DFQATT and CDR2 SNEGSKA (reference sequence). This CDR3 has 12 residues. The CDR3 bases are TGCAGTGCTAGAGATAGCAATCAGCCCCAGCATTTT. This translates into CSARDSNQPQHF.

The table lists this clonotype with many counts. The chain carries TRBV4-2 and TRBJ1-5, with D tentatively TRBD1 (5 bases). Per germline, CDR1 LGHNA and CDR2 YNFKEQ. The CDR3 extends over 17 amino acids. V lost 5 bases to trimming and J lost 1 base, with 18 bases between them. CDR3 sequence: CASSLQDPGLSNQPQHF. CDR3 nucleotides: TGTGCCAGCAGCTTACAAGACCCGGGACTGAGCAATCAGCCCCAGCATTTT.

This chain uses TRBV20-1 with TRBJ2-1; D could derive from TRBD1 or TRBD2 (5 bases each). The CDR3 loop spans 13 amino acids. Germline V gene data show CDR1 as DFQATT and CDR2 as SNEGSKA (reference sequence). Trimming cost V 6 bases and J 4 bases, with 13 bases left between them. CDR3 sequence: CSAPWDHYNEQFF. The CDR3 DNA is TGCAGTGCCCCCTGGGACCATTACAATGAGCAGTTCTTC.

The CDR3: CASSQEWDLWAGELFF. DNA for the CDR3: TGCGCCAGCAGCCAAGAGTGGGACTTGTGGGCCGGGGAGCTGTTTTTT. The rearrangement uses TRBV4-3 and TRBJ2-2, with D tentatively TRBD2 (6 bases). V lost 0 bases and J lost 6, with 14 bases in between. The CDR3 runs 16 residues. Germline CDR1 LGHNA, CDR2 YSLEER.

In its sample, this clonotype was seen many times. The gene calls are TRBV24-1 and TRBJ2-1; a possible D gene is TRBD2 (5 bases). Deletions cut 1 base from V and 7 bases from J, with 7 bases between. Germline CDR1 KGHDR, CDR2 SFDVKD. The CDR3 runs 13 residues. CDR3 residues: CATSDLGGNEQFF. CDR3 nucleotide sequence: TGTGCCACCAGTGATTTAGGAGGAAATGAGCAGTTCTTC.

The CDR3 sequence: CSAEDGQGGFREGRETQYF. DNA for the CDR3: TGCAGTGCCGAAGACGGACAGGGGGGTTTTCGAGAGGGGCGGGAGACCCAGTACTTC. The chain uses TRBV20-1 and TRBJ2-5; 10 bases are a match to TRBD1. Trimming removed 6 bases from V and 5 bases from J; junction bases left unmatched: 24. The length of the CDR3 is 19 residues. CDR1 and CDR2 from the germline V gene are DFQATT and SNEGSKA (reference sequence).

This clonotype occurred a few times. V usage is TRBV6-1 and J usage is TRBJ2-1; TRBD2 matches at 8 bases. V shed 8 bases, J shed 6 bases, and the junction held 15 bases outside the gene matches. The CDR3 extends over 16 amino acids. The germline V gene encodes CDR1 MNHNS and CDR2 SASEGT. The CDR3 loop reads CASALEGLGYPNEQFF. The CDR3 nucleotides are TGTGCCAGCGCCCTAGAGGGACTAGGGTATCCCAATGAGCAGTTCTTC.

There are a few counts of this clonotype. J is TRBJ1-4 and V is TRBV20-1; D remains ambiguous. From germline, CDR1 is DFQATT and CDR2 SNEGSKA (reference sequence). The ends were cut back, 0 bases at V and 4 bases at J, with 6 bases in the middle. CDR3 length: 13 residues. The CDR3 sequence: CSARDNLNEKLFF. CDR3 in DNA: TGCAGTGCTAGAGACAATCTTAATGAAAAACTGTTTTTT.

This clonotype was seen a handful of times. The chain recombines TRBV7-9 with TRBJ1-1, with 10 nucleotides matching TRBD1. Germline-derived CDR1 and CDR2 are SEHNR and FQNEAQ (reference sequence). With V trimmed by 3 bases and J by 6 bases, 4 bases remained unmatched. The CDR3 sequence is 14 residues long. The CDR3 DNA sequence: TGTGCCAGCAGCTTGACAGGGGGCTTCGCTGAAGCTTTCTTT. Protein sequence: CASSLTGGFAEAFF.

This chain joins TRBV5-1 and TRBJ2-5; 11 bases map to TRBD1. The CDR3 covers 17 residues. Germline CDR1 and CDR2: SGHRS and YFSETQ. J gave up 4 bases and V 1 base, and 9 bases lay outside the gene matches. The CDR3 spells CASSLPGQGAVGETQYF. The DNA of the CDR3 is TGCGCCAGCAGCTTGCCCGGACAGGGGGCTGTAGGAGAGACCCAGTACTTC.

V usage is TRBV5-1 and J usage is TRBJ1-1, with 8 bases matching TRBD1. The CDR3 covers 16 residues. Germline assignment: CDR1 SGHRS and CDR2 YFSETQ. After removal of 0 bases from V and 1 base from J, the junction contained 5 bases not matched to a gene. In DNA form, the CDR3 reads TGCGCCAGCAGCTTGGATCTTGGGACAGGGAACACTGAAGCTTTCTTT. Its translation: CASSLDLGTGNTEAFF.

The rearrangement uses TRBV11-2 and TRBJ2-1; TRBD2 agrees at 8 bases. Germline V lookup: CDR1 SGHAT, CDR2 FQNNGV. The CDR3 has 13 amino acids. The trim removed 3 bases at V and 9 bases at J, leaving 4 bases unmatched. The CDR3 DNA is TGTGCCAGCAGCTTCGGGAGGGATTTTGAGCAGTTCTTC. Translating it yields CASSFGRDFEQFF.

In its sample, this clonotype was seen a few times. The gene calls are TRBV29-1 and TRBJ2-1; 7 nucleotides line up with TRBD2. The CDR3 consists of 14 residues. The junction had 5 bases not matched to a gene; V was cut back by 3 bases and J by 3 bases. Germline V gene lookup returns CDR1 SQVTM and CDR2 ANQGSEA. The CDR3 sequence is CSVEGRGGYNEQFF. The DNA for the CDR3 is TGCAGCGTTGAGGGGAGGGGTGGCTACAATGAGCAGTTCTTC.

This clonotype was picked up a small number of times. The chain carries TRBV20-1 and TRBJ1-5; perhaps TRBD1 as D (5 bases). The CDR3 is 16 amino acids. Germline loops: CDR1 DFQATT, CDR2 SNEGSKA (reference sequence). The V and J ends lost 0 bases and 3 bases respectively, with 15 bases between them. The CDR3 loop reads CSAREGVSLNNQPQHF. The DNA for the CDR3 is TGCAGTGCTAGAGAAGGGGTGTCGCTTAACAATCAGCCCCAGCATTTT.

The rearrangement links TRBV11-2 to TRBJ2-3; D is uncertain. The V and J ends lost 7 bases and 3 bases respectively, with 8 bases between them. Per the germline V gene, CDR1 is SGHAT and CDR2 is FQNNGV. The CDR3 runs 12 residues. CDR3 DNA: TGTGCCAGCAATGGCATAACAGATACGCAGTATTTT. It yields the protein CASNGITDTQYF.

The CDR3 sequence: CASSPSGSVGAEQYF. The CDR3 nucleotides read TGTGCCAGCAGCCCGAGTGGGAGTGTTGGCGCCGAGCAGTACTTC. The chain uses TRBV6-1 and TRBJ2-7, with a weak D call TRBD2 (5 bases). The CDR3 loop spans 15 amino acids. Germline lookup yields CDR1 MNHNS and CDR2 SASEGT. V was cut by 6 bases and J by 6 bases, with 21 bases left in between.